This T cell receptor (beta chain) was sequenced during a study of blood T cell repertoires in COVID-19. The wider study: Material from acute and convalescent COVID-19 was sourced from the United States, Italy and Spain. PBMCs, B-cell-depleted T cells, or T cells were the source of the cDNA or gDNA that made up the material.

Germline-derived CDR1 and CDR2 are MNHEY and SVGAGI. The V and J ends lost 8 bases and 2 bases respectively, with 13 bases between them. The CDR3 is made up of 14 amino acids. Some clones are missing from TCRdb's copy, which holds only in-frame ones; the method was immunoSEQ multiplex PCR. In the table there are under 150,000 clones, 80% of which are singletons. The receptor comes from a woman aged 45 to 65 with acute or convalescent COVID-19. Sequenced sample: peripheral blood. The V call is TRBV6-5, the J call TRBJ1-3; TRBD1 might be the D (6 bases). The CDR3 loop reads CASEDRSPGNTIYF. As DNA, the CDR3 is TGTGCCAGCGAAGACAGGTCCCCTGGAAACACCATATATTTT.